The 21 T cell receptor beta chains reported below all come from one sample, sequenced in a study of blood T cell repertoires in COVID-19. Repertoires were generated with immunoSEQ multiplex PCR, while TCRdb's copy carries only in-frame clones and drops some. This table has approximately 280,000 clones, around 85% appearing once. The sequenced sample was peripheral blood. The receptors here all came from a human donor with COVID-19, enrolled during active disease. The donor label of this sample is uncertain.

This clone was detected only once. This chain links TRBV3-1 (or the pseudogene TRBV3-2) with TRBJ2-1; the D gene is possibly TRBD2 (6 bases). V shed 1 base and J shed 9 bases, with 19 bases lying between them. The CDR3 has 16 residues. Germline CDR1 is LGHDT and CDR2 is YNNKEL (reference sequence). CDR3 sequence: CASSQVYPTTEGEQFF. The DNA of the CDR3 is TGTGCCAGCAGCCAAGTTTACCCTACCACGGAGGGTGAGCAGTTCTTC.

For the CDR3, the DNA is TGTGCCAGCAGCCCAACAGAGTATGGCTACACCTTC. This gives the protein CASSPTEYGYTF. The V and J genes are TRBV28 and TRBJ1-2, with D unresolved. The germline V gene encodes CDR1 MDHEN and CDR2 SYDVKM. This CDR3 is 12 amino acids long. V was clipped by 6 bases and J by 5 bases, with 10 bases between them.

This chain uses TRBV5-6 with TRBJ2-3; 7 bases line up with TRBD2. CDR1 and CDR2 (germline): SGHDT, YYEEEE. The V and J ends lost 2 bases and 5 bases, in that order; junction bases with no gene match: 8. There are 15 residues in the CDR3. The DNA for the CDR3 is TGTGCCAGCAGCTTCTTTAGCGGGCCTCAAGATACGCAGTATTTT. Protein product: CASSFFSGPQDTQYF.

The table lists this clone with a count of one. CDR3 bases: TGTGCCATCTTTGACTCAGGAGGCTACAATGAGCAGTTCTTC. Protein product: CAIFDSGGYNEQFF. This chain uses TRBV10-3 with TRBJ2-1; possibly TRBD2 for D (5 bases). CDR3 length equals 14 residues. V lost 8 bases and J 3 bases, leaving 14 bases between the germline ends. The V gene's germline CDR1 is ENHRY and CDR2 SYGVKD.

The CDR3 reads CASSFSGETQYF. The CDR3 region has the DNA TGTGCCAGCAGCTTTTCAGGGGAGACCCAGTACTTC. The chain employs TRBV7-6 and TRBJ2-5; perhaps TRBD1 as D (5 bases). The V gene's germline CDR1 is SGHVS and CDR2 FNYEAQ. The CDR3 totals 12 residues. The germline V and J ends were trimmed by 3 bases and 5 bases, with 7 bases remaining between them. The full variable domain, rest sourced from reference TRBV7-6 and TRBJ2-5, is GAGVSQSPRYKVTKRGQDVALRCDPISGHVSLYWYRQALGQGPEFLTYFNYEAQQDKSGLPNDRFSAERPEGSISTLTIQRTEQRDSAMYRCASSFSGETQYFGPGTRLLVL.

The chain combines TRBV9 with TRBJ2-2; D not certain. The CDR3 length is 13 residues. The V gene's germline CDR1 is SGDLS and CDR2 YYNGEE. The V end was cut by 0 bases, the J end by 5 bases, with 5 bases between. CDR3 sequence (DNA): TGTGCCAGCAGCGTAGTATCGACCGGGGAGCTGTTTTTT. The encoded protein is CASSVVSTGELFF.

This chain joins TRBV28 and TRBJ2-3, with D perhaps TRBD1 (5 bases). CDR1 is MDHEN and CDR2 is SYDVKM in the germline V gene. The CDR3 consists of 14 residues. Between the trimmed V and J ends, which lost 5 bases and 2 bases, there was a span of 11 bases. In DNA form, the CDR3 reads TGTGCCAGCAGTGACACTGGGGCCACAGATACGCAGTATTTT. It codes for CASSDTGATDTQYF. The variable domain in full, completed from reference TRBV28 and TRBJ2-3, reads DVKVTQSSRYLVKRTGEKVFLECVQDMDHENMFWYRQDPGLGLRLIYFSYDVKMKEKGDIPEGYSVSREKKERFSLILESASTNQTSMYLCASSDTGATDTQYFGPGTRLTVL.

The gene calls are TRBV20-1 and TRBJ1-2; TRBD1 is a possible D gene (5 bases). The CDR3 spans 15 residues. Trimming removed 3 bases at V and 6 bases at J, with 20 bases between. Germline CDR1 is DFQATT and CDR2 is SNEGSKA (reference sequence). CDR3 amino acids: CSASTLQVGLDGYTF. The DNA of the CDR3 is TGCAGTGCTAGTACTCTACAGGTGGGGCTTGATGGCTACACCTTC.

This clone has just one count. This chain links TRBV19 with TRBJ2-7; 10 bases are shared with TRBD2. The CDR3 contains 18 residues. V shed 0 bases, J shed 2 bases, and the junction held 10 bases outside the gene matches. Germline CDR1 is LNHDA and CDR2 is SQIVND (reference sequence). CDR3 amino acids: CASSIEVGLAASTYEQYF. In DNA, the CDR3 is TGTGCCAGTAGTATAGAGGTCGGACTAGCGGCCTCCACCTACGAGCAGTACTTC.

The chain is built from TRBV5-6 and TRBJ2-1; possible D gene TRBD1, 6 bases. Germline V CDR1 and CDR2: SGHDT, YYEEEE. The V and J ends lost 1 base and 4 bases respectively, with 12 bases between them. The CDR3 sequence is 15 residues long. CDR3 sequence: CASSLQGRGYNEQFF. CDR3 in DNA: TGTGCCAGCAGCTTGCAGGGGCGTGGATACAATGAGCAGTTCTTC. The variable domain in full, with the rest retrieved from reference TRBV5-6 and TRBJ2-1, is DAGVTQSPTHLIKTRGQQVTLRCSPKSGHDTVSWYQQALGQGPQFIFQYYEEEERQRGNFPDRFSGHQFPNYSSELNVNALLLGDSALYLCASSLQGRGYNEQFFGPGTRLTVL.

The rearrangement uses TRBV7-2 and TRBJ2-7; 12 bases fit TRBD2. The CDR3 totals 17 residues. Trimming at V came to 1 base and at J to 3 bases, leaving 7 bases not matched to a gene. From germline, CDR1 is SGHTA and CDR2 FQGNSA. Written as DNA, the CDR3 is TGTGCCAGCAGCTTAGTGGGGGGGACTAGCGGGTACTACGAGCAGTACTTC. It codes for CASSLVGGTSGYYEQYF. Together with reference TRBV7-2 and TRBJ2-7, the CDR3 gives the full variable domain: GAGVSQSPSNKVTEKGKDVELRCDPISGHTALYWYRQSLGQGLEFLIYFQGNSAPDKSGLPSDRFSAERTGGSVSTLTIQRTQQEDSAVYLCASSLVGGTSGYYEQYFGPGTRLTVT.

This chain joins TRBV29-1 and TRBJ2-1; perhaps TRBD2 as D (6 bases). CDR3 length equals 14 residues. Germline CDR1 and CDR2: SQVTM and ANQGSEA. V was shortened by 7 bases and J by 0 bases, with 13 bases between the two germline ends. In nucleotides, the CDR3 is TGCAGCGGGGGCAGCGGGTACTCCTACAATGAGCAGTTCTTC. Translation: CSGGSGYSYNEQFF.

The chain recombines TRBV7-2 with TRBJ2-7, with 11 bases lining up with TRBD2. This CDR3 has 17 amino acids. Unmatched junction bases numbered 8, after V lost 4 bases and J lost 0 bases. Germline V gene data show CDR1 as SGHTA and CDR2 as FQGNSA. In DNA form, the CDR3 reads TGTGCCAGCAGCTCGGGAATAGCGGGAGGGCCCTCCTACGAGCAGTACTTC. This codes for CASSSGIAGGPSYEQYF.

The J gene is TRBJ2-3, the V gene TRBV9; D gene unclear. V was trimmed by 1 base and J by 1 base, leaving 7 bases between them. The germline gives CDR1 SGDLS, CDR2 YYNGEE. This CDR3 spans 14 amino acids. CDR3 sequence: CASSVNSRTDTQYF. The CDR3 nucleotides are TGTGCCAGCAGCGTAAACAGCCGCACAGATACGCAGTATTTT.

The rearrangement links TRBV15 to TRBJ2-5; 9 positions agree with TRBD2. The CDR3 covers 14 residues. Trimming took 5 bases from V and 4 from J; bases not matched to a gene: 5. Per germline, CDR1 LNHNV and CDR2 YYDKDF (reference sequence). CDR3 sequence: CATSPGTSRETQYF. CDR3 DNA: TGTGCCACCAGCCCCGGGACTAGCAGAGAGACCCAGTACTTC.

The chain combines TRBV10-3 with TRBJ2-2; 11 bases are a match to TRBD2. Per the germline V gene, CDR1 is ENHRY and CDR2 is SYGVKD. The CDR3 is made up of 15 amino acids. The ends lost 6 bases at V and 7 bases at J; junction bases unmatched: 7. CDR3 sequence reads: CAIRALAGEVGELFF. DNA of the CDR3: TGTGCCATCAGGGCACTAGCGGGAGAGGTCGGGGAGCTGTTTTTT.

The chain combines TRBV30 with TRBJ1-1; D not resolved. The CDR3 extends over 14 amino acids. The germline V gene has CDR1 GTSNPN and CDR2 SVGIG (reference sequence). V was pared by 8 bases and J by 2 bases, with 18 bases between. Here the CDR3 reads CATTGTGFNTEAFF. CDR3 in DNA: TGTGCCACCACCGGAACGGGGTTCAACACTGAAGCTTTCTTT. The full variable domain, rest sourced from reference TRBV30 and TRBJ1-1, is SQTIHQWPATLVQPVGSPLSLECTVEGTSNPNLYWYRQAAGRGLQLLFYSVGIGQISSEVPQNLSASRPQDRQFILSSKKLLLSDSGFYLCATTGTGFNTEAFFGQGTRLTVV.

CDR3: CASSVEPVSYGYTF. CDR3 in DNA: TGTGCCAGCAGCGTGGAGCCGGTCTCCTATGGCTACACCTTC. This chain connects TRBV9 to TRBJ1-2; D is unclear. CDR3 length: 14 residues. With 2 bases removed from V and 4 bases from J, the gap between germline ends came to 12 bases. CDR1 SGDLS and CDR2 YYNGEE come from the germline V gene.

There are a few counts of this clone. The CDR3 spells CASSEMASYNSPLHF. Here the CDR3 DNA reads TGTGCCAGCAGTGAAATGGCCAGCTATAATTCACCCCTCCACTTT. This sequence joins TRBV6-1 and TRBJ1-6; D not certain. Trimming removed 2 bases at V and 3 bases at J, with 8 bases between. Germline V lookup: CDR1 MNHNS, CDR2 SASEGT. CDR3 length equals 15 residues.

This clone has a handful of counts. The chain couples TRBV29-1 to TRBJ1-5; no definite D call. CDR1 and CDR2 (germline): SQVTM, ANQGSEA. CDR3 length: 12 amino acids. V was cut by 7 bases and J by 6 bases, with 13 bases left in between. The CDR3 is CSATAGGQPQHF. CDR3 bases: TGCAGCGCGACGGCGGGTGGTCAGCCCCAGCATTTT. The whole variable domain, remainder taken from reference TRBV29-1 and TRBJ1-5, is SAVISQKPSRDICQRGTSLTIQCQVDSQVTMMFWYRQQPGQSLTLIATANQGSEATYESGFVIDKFPISRPNLTFSTLTVSNMSPEDSSIYLCSATAGGQPQHFGDGTRLSIL.

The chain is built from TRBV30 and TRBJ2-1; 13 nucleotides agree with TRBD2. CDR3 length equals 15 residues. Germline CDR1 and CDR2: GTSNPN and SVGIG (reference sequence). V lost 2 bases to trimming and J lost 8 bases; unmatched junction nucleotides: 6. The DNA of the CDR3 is TGTGCCTGGAGTTTACTAGCGGGAGGGTACGATGAGCAGTTCTTC. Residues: CAWSLLAGGYDEQFF.